One sample yielded the 27 T cell receptor beta chains listed below, sequenced in a study of blood T cells in healthy people across ages. Alongside a J-beta primer mix, a sample-barcoded 5' primer served in a second PCR lasting about 7 to 12 cycles. TCRdb reanalysed the 5' RACE reads using MiXCR and keeps one entry per CDR3 protein. This sample has roughly 1.7 million distinct CDR3 sequences, with 30% to 40% found just once. Sequenced material: blood. These receptors all stem from a young woman in good health.

V is TRBV12-3 or TRBV12-4 and J is TRBJ1-1; D not certain. This CDR3 has 16 residues. V was pared by 2 bases and J by 0 bases, with 13 bases between. In DNA form, the CDR3 reads TGTGCCAGCAGTTTAAATGGGGAAGAGATGAACACTGAAGCTTTCTTT. Translated, it gives CASSLNGEEMNTEAFF.

There are a few counts of this clonotype. The chain uses TRBV5-1 and TRBJ2-3; a possible D gene is TRBD1 (5 bases). The CDR3 is 15 residues long. The germline V and J ends were trimmed by 4 bases and 5 bases, with 17 bases remaining between them. CDR1 is SGHRS, CDR2 YFSETQ, per germline. CDR3 loop: CASSLTPRRGDTQYF. The CDR3 nucleotides are TGCGCCAGCAGCCTCACCCCACGAAGGGGAGATACGCAGTATTTT.

The table lists this clonotype with a few counts. The rearrangement joins TRBV7-8 to TRBJ2-7; 8 bases are shared with TRBD1. The end of the DNA aligns better with TRBJ2-5, so the J call may be wrong. Germline-derived CDR1 and CDR2 are SGHVS and FQNEAQ. This CDR3 contains 15 residues. CDR3 DNA sequence: TGTGCCAGCAGCTTAAGGACAGGGATTATGGAGACCCAGTACTTC. Amino acids: CASSLRTGIMETQYF.

Notes on this clonotype: In this CDR3 the conserved last residue, phenylalanine or tryptophan, is missing, so a read error is likely. The chain carries TRBV7-2 and TRBJ1-5; TRBD1 is a possible D gene (5 bases). CDR1 is SGHTA, CDR2 FQGNSA, per germline. The CDR3 extends over 13 amino acids. V dropped 4 bases and J dropped 6 bases, with 10 bases sitting between them. CDR3 region: CASSSQGSQPQHL. The CDR3 DNA sequence: TGTGCCAGCAGCTCTCAGGGAAGTCAGCCCCAGCATCTT.

The chain couples TRBV20-1 to TRBJ2-1; tentative D call: TRBD2 (5 bases). Germline CDR1 reads DFQATT; CDR2 reads SNEGSKA (reference sequence). The CDR3 has 11 amino acids. The CDR3 bases are TGCAGCCGGGACTCCTACAATGAGCAGTTCTTC. It specifies CSRDSYNEQFF.

This clonotype appeared a few times. The chain uses TRBV5-1 and TRBJ2-1; D call uncertain. Germline V gives CDR1 SGHRS, CDR2 YFSETQ. CDR3 size: 13 residues. V was pared by 0 bases and J by 12 bases, with 13 bases between. The CDR3 DNA sequence: TGCGCCAGCAGCTTGGAGTATCCCCATGGGCAGTTCTTC. It translates to CASSLEYPHGQFF.

CDR3 sequence reads: CASSGQITYNEQFF. In DNA form, the CDR3 reads TGTGCCAGCAGCGGACAGATCACCTACAATGAGCAGTTCTTC. The rearrangement links TRBV6-6 to TRBJ2-1, with a possible D match to TRBD1 (6 bases). The ends were cut back, 6 bases at V and 2 bases at J, with 11 bases in the middle. This CDR3 is 14 amino acids long. Germline assignment: CDR1 MNHNY and CDR2 SVGAGI (reference sequence).

J is TRBJ2-1 and V is TRBV18; D possibly corresponds to TRBD1 (5 bases). Deletions cut 1 base from V and 6 bases from J, with 13 bases between. Germline V gene data show CDR1 as KGHSH and CDR2 as LQKENI. CDR3 length equals 15 residues. In nucleotides, the CDR3 is TGTGCCAGCTCACCACTTACAGGTTTAGGCAATGAGCAGTTCTTC. Its translation is CASSPLTGLGNEQFF. Supplemented by reference TRBV18 and TRBJ2-1, the full variable domain reads NAGVMQNPRHLVRRRGQEARLRCSPMKGHSHVYWYRQLPEEGLKFMVYLQKENIIDESGMPKERFSAEFPKEGPSILRIQQVVRGDSAAYFCASSPLTGLGNEQFFGPGTRLTVL.

This clonotype was seen a few times. This chain joins TRBV15 and TRBJ1-2; TRBD1 agrees at 7 bases. Germline CDR1 is LNHNV and CDR2 is YYDKDF (reference sequence). The CDR3 consists of 15 residues. With V trimmed by 0 bases and J by 4 bases, 5 bases remained unmatched. The CDR3 loop reads CATSRDGTVFYGYTF. The CDR3 nucleotides read TGTGCCACCAGCAGAGATGGGACAGTATTCTATGGCTACACCTTC.

CDR3 sequence reads: CSARNSGRGVEEQYF. The CDR3 DNA follows: TGCAGTGCTAGGAATAGCGGGAGGGGAGTTGAGGAGCAGTACTTC. The chain uses TRBV20-1 and TRBJ2-7; 11 bases match TRBD2. CDR3 length: 15 residues. Germline lookup yields CDR1 DFQATT and CDR2 SNEGSKA (reference sequence). Unmatched junction bases numbered 11, after V lost 3 bases and J lost 7 bases.

A few counts support this clonotype. The V gene is TRBV4-2, the J gene TRBJ2-3, with 8 bases aligning to TRBD2. Germline-derived CDR1 and CDR2 are LGHNA and YNFKEQ. The CDR3 spans 17 residues. J was trimmed by 2 bases and V by 4 bases; bases with no gene match: 11. The CDR3 DNA follows: TGTGCCAGCAGCCTTGTGGCCTCAGCGGGGGCCACAGATACGCAGTATTTT. Translation gives CASSLVASAGATDTQYF.

The genes are TRBV5-6 and TRBJ1-1; no firm D call. With 2 bases removed from V and 11 bases from J, the gap between germline ends came to 13 bases. Germline V gene lookup returns CDR1 SGHDT and CDR2 YYEEEE. The CDR3 sequence is 12 residues long. In DNA form, the CDR3 reads TGTGCCAGCAGCTTCCAGAAAGAGGGCGCTTTCTTT. Translating gives CASSFQKEGAFF.

This chain uses TRBV20-1 with TRBJ2-1; TRBD2 might be the D (6 bases). V was trimmed by 6 bases and J by 5 bases, leaving 20 bases between them. Per the germline V gene, CDR1 is DFQATT and CDR2 is SNEGSKA (reference sequence). The CDR3 length is 15 residues. CDR3 bases: TGCAGTGCCCCTCTCGGGCTAGCGAGAGACAATGAGCAGTTCTTC. This translates into CSAPLGLARDNEQFF.

This chain's CDR3 is CASSLEEGSSYEQYF. In DNA, the CDR3 is TGCGCCAGCAGCTTGGAAGAGGGCAGCTCCTACGAGCAGTACTTC. The chain combines TRBV5-1 with TRBJ2-7; D is perhaps TRBD2 (5 bases). The length of the CDR3 is 15 residues. Germline CDR1 SGHRS, CDR2 YFSETQ. The V end was cut by 0 bases, the J end by 0 bases, with 10 bases between. Full variable domain (rest looked up from reference TRBV5-1 and TRBJ2-7): KAGVTQTPRYLIKTRGQQVTLSCSPISGHRSVSWYQQTPGQGLQFLFEYFSETQRNKGNFPGRFSGRQFSNSRSEMNVSTLELGDSALYLCASSLEEGSSYEQYFGPGTRLTVT.

In nucleotides, the CDR3 is TGCAGTGCTAGAGACCCGGGGCGATTTGGATTCTACGAGCAGTACTTC. Its protein is CSARDPGRFGFYEQYF. This chain connects TRBV20-1 to TRBJ2-7; D tentatively fits TRBD1 or TRBD2 (5 bases each). The CDR3 totals 16 residues. Trimming removed 0 bases at V and 3 bases at J, with 18 bases between. Per the germline V gene, CDR1 is DFQATT and CDR2 is SNEGSKA (reference sequence).

In this sample, this clonotype turned up once. The chain combines TRBV20-1 with TRBJ1-1; 7 bases line up with TRBD1. Per the germline V gene, CDR1 is DFQATT and CDR2 is SNEGSKA (reference sequence). The CDR3 consists of 16 residues. J lost 0 bases, V lost 0 bases, and 7 bases had no gene match. CDR3 protein: CSARDRGQSMNTEAFF. The CDR3 DNA is TGCAGTGCTAGAGATAGGGGACAGAGCATGAACACTGAAGCTTTCTTT.

This clonotype was detected a few times. A junction boundary mismatches the germline segment, possibly from a read error. J is TRBJ2-5 and V is TRBV2, with 11 bases that match TRBD2. With the DNA end fitting TRBJ2-7 better, the J assignment may be wrong. CDR3 length equals 12 residues. Germline V gives CDR1 SNHLY, CDR2 FYNNEI. CDR3 in amino acids: CVSTLAGAEQYF. DNA for the CDR3: TGTGTCAGCACACTAGCGGGAGCCGAGCAGTACTTC.

V usage is TRBV5-8 and J usage is TRBJ1-2; D is ambiguous. With 0 bases removed from V and 0 bases from J, the gap between germline ends came to 12 bases. CDR1 SGHTS and CDR2 YDEGEE come from the germline V gene. The CDR3 consists of 16 residues. This chain's CDR3 is CASSLEWQKTNYGYTF. Written as DNA, the CDR3 is TGTGCCAGCAGCTTGGAGTGGCAGAAAACTAACTATGGCTACACCTTC.

The V call is TRBV28, the J call TRBJ2-6, with 9 nucleotides matching TRBD1. CDR1 and CDR2 (germline): MDHEN, SYDVKM. This CDR3 region has 17 residues. V gave up 5 bases and J gave up 4 bases; unmatched junction bases: 9. CDR3 sequence: CASSRDRDPSGANVLTF. For the CDR3, the DNA is TGTGCCAGCAGTCGGGACAGGGACCCCTCCGGGGCCAACGTCCTGACTTTC.

This clonotype was found many times. The V gene is TRBV29-1, the J gene TRBJ2-1; 9 positions agree with TRBD1. Looked up from germline, CDR1 is SQVTM and CDR2 is ANQGSEA. This CDR3 is built from 15 residues. V gave up 0 bases and J gave up 5 bases; unmatched junction bases: 5. The DNA for the CDR3 is TGCAGCGTTGAAGATAGAGGGACAGGGAACAATGAGCAGTTCTTC. As protein: CSVEDRGTGNNEQFF.

This clonotype came up a few times. A much bigger clone sits one base away, suggesting this may be a read error. The V call is TRBV6-6, the J call TRBJ2-3; 7 positions match TRBD2. The germline CDR1 and CDR2 sequences are MNHNY and SVGAGI (reference sequence). The CDR3 spans 16 residues. The CDR3 loop reads CASNYASGASTDTQYF. The CDR3 DNA sequence: TGTGCCAGCAATTACGCTAGCGGAGCTAGCACAGATACGCAGTATTTT.

The sample holds one count of this clonotype. The genes are TRBV7-2 and TRBJ2-7, with 8 bases matching TRBD2. The J call may not be correct, given that the DNA end is closer to TRBJ2-5. Germline assignment: CDR1 SGHTA and CDR2 FQGNSA. This CDR3 is 15 amino acids long. CDR3 sequence: CASSSQAGVTETQYF. The CDR3 DNA reads TGTGCCAGCAGCTCACAAGCGGGAGTTACGGAGACCCAGTACTTC.

V is TRBV5-1 and J is TRBJ2-5, with a weak D call TRBD1 (6 bases). The germline CDR1 and CDR2 sequences are SGHRS and YFSETQ. CDR3 length: 15 amino acids. The V end was cut by 4 bases, the J end by 2 bases, with 15 bases between. The CDR3 protein is CASSAYPQGQETQYF. The CDR3 DNA reads as TGCGCCAGCAGCGCCTACCCCCAGGGGCAAGAGACCCAGTACTTC.

V is TRBV4-1 and J is TRBJ1-5, with D unclear. The CDR3 extends over 13 amino acids. Germline lookup yields CDR1 MGHRA and CDR2 YSYEKL. The germline V and J ends were trimmed by 2 bases and 6 bases, with 8 bases remaining between them. The CDR3 DNA sequence: TGCGCCAGCAGCCAAAGGGCCAGTCAGCCCCAGCATTTT. Protein sequence: CASSQRASQPQHF.

This sequence joins TRBV12-3 or TRBV12-4 and TRBJ1-5; the D gene is possibly TRBD1 (6 bases). V gave up 5 bases and J gave up 4 bases, with 15 bases separating them. This CDR3 spans 15 amino acids. The CDR3 DNA is TGTGCCAGCAGTCCCCAGGGGAGTGAGAATCAGCCCCAGCATTTT. Translation: CASSPQGSENQPQHF.

This chain links TRBV28 with TRBJ2-1; TRBD1 aligns across 7 bases. Germline V gene data show CDR1 as MDHEN and CDR2 as SYDVKM. CDR3 length equals 15 residues. Unmatched junction bases numbered 8, after V lost 4 bases and J lost 5 bases. The CDR3 here is CASSSRDSANNEQFF. The CDR3 DNA follows: TGTGCCAGCAGTTCCCGGGACAGCGCTAACAATGAGCAGTTCTTC.

J is TRBJ2-1 and V is TRBV4-2; D remains unclear. This CDR3 is built from 16 residues. Germline CDR1 reads LGHNA; CDR2 reads YNFKEQ. Trimming cost V 0 bases and J 4 bases, with 13 bases left between them. CDR3 bases: TGTGCCAGCAGCCAAGAGCATTCCCAGAGTTACAATGAGCAGTTCTTC. It translates to CASSQEHSQSYNEQFF.